The next 31 T cell receptor beta chains were all read from a single sample in a study of blood T cell repertoires in COVID-19. The table came from immunoSEQ multiplex PCR; TCRdb's copy has only in-frame clones and leaves some out. The data contain some 220,000 clones, about 82% of them singletons. Sequenced input: peripheral blood. The origin of the receptors is a woman between 65 and 79 years old with COVID-19, enrolled during active disease.

This clone was recorded only once. The chain recombines TRBV9 with TRBJ1-2; the match to TRBD1 covers 8 bases. This CDR3 is 16 amino acids long. Trimming took 5 bases from V and 3 from J; bases not matched to a gene: 12. Per germline, CDR1 SGDLS and CDR2 YYNGEE. The CDR3 DNA sequence: TGTGCCAGCAGTCCTCAGGGGGCGAGTCTTCACTATGGCTACACCTTC. Translating it yields CASSPQGASLHYGYTF.

The chain combines TRBV19 with TRBJ2-3; 8 bases are a match to TRBD2. CDR1 and CDR2 from the germline V gene are LNHDA and SQIVND (reference sequence). The V segment lost 1 base and the J segment 1 base; nucleotides outside the gene matches: 4. The CDR3 covers 16 residues. The CDR3 coding sequence is TGTGCCAGTAGTATAGTAAGTAGCGGGGGCACAGATACGCAGTATTTT. Translation: CASSIVSSGGTDTQYF. Full variable domain (outside the CDR3, taken from reference TRBV19 and TRBJ2-3): DGGITQSPKYLFRKEGQNVTLSCEQNLNHDAMYWYRQDPGQGLRLIYYSQIVNDFQKGDIAEGYSVSREKKESFPLTVTSAQKNPTAFYLCASSIVSSGGTDTQYFGPGTRLTVL.

The rearrangement uses TRBV27 and TRBJ1-3; D unclear. Germline CDR1 is MNHEY and CDR2 is SMNVEV (reference sequence). V shed 7 bases and J shed 0 bases, with 16 bases lying between them. The CDR3 extends over 16 amino acids. CDR3 protein: CASTPGSPSSGNTIYF. CDR3 DNA sequence: TGTGCCAGCACTCCCGGGTCTCCCAGCTCTGGAAACACCATATATTTT.

V and J are TRBV27 and TRBJ2-2; D not certain. The germline V and J ends were trimmed by 1 base and 5 bases, with 8 bases remaining between them. Per germline, CDR1 MNHEY and CDR2 SMNVEV (reference sequence). The CDR3 runs 14 residues. DNA of the CDR3: TGTGCCAGCAGTTTATTCCCCCAAACCGGGGAGCTGTTTTTT. Amino acids: CASSLFPQTGELFF.

This rearrangement joins TRBV11-3 to TRBJ2-7; 7 positions match TRBD1. The junction had 5 bases not matched to a gene; V was cut back by 0 bases and J by 3 bases. Per the germline V gene, CDR1 is SGHNT and CDR2 is YENEEA. The CDR3 covers 15 residues. CDR3 protein: CASSLDGTGDYEQYF. The CDR3 DNA follows: TGTGCCAGCAGCTTAGACGGTACAGGGGACTACGAGCAGTACTTC.

The chain joins TRBV9 to TRBJ2-1; 11 nucleotides agree with TRBD2. J lost 2 bases, V lost 3 bases, and 7 bases had no gene match. Germline CDR1 reads SGDLS; CDR2 reads YYNGEE. The CDR3 extends over 17 amino acids. The CDR3 spells CASSAGGTSGPYNEQFF. CDR3 in DNA: TGTGCCAGCAGCGCGGGGGGGACTAGCGGTCCCTACAATGAGCAGTTCTTC.

The chain uses TRBV19 and TRBJ1-5, with TRBD1 matching over 9 bases. V dropped 6 bases and J dropped 4; count of bases not matched to a gene: 7. Germline loops: CDR1 LNHDA, CDR2 SQIVND (reference sequence). The CDR3 has 15 residues. The CDR3 region is CASSAGTGRNQPQHF. CDR3 DNA sequence: TGTGCCAGTAGCGCCGGGACAGGGCGTAATCAGCCCCAGCATTTT.

This clone occurred once. The chain uses TRBV2 and TRBJ1-5, with 8 bases fitting TRBD1. With V trimmed by 6 bases and J by 5 bases, 3 bases remained unmatched. CDR1 is SNHLY, CDR2 FYNNEI, per germline. CDR3 length: 13 residues. CDR3: CASRETGDQPQHF. The CDR3 region has the DNA TGTGCCAGCAGGGAGACAGGGGATCAGCCCCAGCATTTT.

The chain has TRBV7-9 and TRBJ1-3; D is unresolved. Germline V gene data show CDR1 as SEHNR and CDR2 as FQNEAQ (reference sequence). This CDR3 spans 17 amino acids. V lost 5 bases and J lost 1, with 18 bases in between. CDR3 region: CASSGSLHERSGNTIYF. CDR3 sequence (DNA): TGTGCCAGCAGCGGAAGCTTACATGAGCGTTCTGGAAACACCATATATTTT.

The chain joins TRBV5-8 to TRBJ2-2; 9 bases line up with TRBD1. There are 16 residues in the CDR3. Germline lookup yields CDR1 SGHTS and CDR2 YDEGEE. Losses at the gene ends were 4 bases for V and 2 bases for J; bases not matched to a gene: 6. CDR3 loop: CASSTRDRDNTGELFF. The CDR3 DNA is TGTGCCAGCAGCACCCGGGACAGGGACAACACCGGGGAGCTGTTTTTT.

This clone was seen once. The chain uses TRBV27 and TRBJ1-6; 9 bases are a match to TRBD1. Per germline, CDR1 MNHEY and CDR2 SMNVEV (reference sequence). CDR3 size: 16 residues. The V and J ends lost 11 bases and 2 bases, in that order; junction bases with no gene match: 10. The CDR3 sequence is CASTLRTGAYNSPLHF. In DNA form, the CDR3 reads TGTGCCTCGACGTTACGGACAGGGGCCTATAATTCACCCCTCCACTTT.

V gene TRBV18 combines with J gene TRBJ1-2, with D tentatively TRBD1 (6 bases). CDR1 and CDR2 from the germline V gene are KGHSH and LQKENI. This CDR3 spans 15 amino acids. Trimming cost V 5 bases and J 3 bases, with 16 bases left between them. The CDR3 nucleotides read TGTGCCAGCTCATCGAACAGGGTTGGTGACTATGGCTACACCTTC. This codes for CASSSNRVGDYGYTF. Filled out from reference TRBV18 and TRBJ1-2, the complete variable domain reads NAGVMQNPRHLVRRRGQEARLRCSPMKGHSHVYWYRQLPEEGLKFMVYLQKENIIDESGMPKERFSAEFPKEGPSILRIQQVVRGDSAAYFCASSSNRVGDYGYTFGSGTRLTVV.

The rearrangement uses TRBV27 and TRBJ1-1, with D maybe TRBD1 (5 bases). This CDR3 comprises 14 residues. The V gene's germline CDR1 is MNHEY and CDR2 SMNVEV (reference sequence). V gave up 6 bases and J gave up 4 bases, with 15 bases separating them. The CDR3 DNA follows: TGTGCCAGCAGAACTCTCGGGGGTGGCACTGAAGCTTTCTTT. This codes for CASRTLGGGTEAFF.

This clone was found once. The V call is TRBV19, the J call TRBJ2-2; 10 bases map to TRBD2. The germline V gene has CDR1 LNHDA and CDR2 SQIVND (reference sequence). The length of the CDR3 is 15 residues. The ends lost 4 bases at V and 8 bases at J; junction bases unmatched: 7. CDR3 residues: CASSTLGLALGELFF. The CDR3, as DNA: TGTGCCAGTAGTACACTGGGACTAGCGTTGGGGGAGCTGTTTTTT.

CDR3 sequence reads: CASSLEGAPVTEAFF. CDR3 coding DNA: TGCGCCAGCAGCTTGGAAGGGGCCCCCGTCACTGAAGCTTTCTTT. The chain recombines TRBV5-1 with TRBJ1-1; the D gene is possibly TRBD1 (5 bases). The V gene's germline CDR1 is SGHRS and CDR2 YFSETQ. The CDR3 sequence is 15 residues long. V was cut by 0 bases and J by 4 bases, with 13 bases left in between.

This clone was counted a single time. The rearrangement joins TRBV10-1 to TRBJ2-5, with D unresolved. Trimming removed 2 bases from V and 1 base from J, with 14 bases in between. This CDR3 region has 16 residues. Germline V gene sequence: CDR1 WNHNN, CDR2 SYGVQD (reference sequence). The CDR3 DNA sequence: TGCGCCAGCAGTGAGCTAGTAGGATTACTCCAAGAGACCCAGTACTTC. Amino acid sequence: CASSELVGLLQETQYF.

The chain uses TRBV2 and TRBJ1-1, with TRBD1 identical over 9 bases. CDR1 and CDR2 from the germline V gene are SNHLY and FYNNEI. The V segment lost 6 bases and the J segment 4 bases; nucleotides outside the gene matches: 6. CDR3 size: 14 residues. The CDR3 is CASRRQGDVTEAFF. The DNA for the CDR3 is TGTGCCAGCAGGAGACAGGGGGATGTCACTGAAGCTTTCTTT.

The chain uses TRBV27 and TRBJ1-2, with a tentative D call TRBD1 (6 bases). This CDR3 spans 14 amino acids. V lost 8 bases and J 3 bases, leaving 16 bases between the germline ends. Per the germline V gene, CDR1 is MNHEY and CDR2 is SMNVEV (reference sequence). The CDR3 loop reads CASSVREGDYGYTF. CDR3 DNA: TGTGCCAGCTCCGTCCGAGAGGGGGACTATGGCTACACCTTC.

The V and J genes are TRBV19 and TRBJ1-1; D is unresolved. Trimming left V 3 bases short and J 2 bases short, with 13 bases between. The CDR3 runs to 15 residues. Germline V lookup: CDR1 LNHDA, CDR2 SQIVND (reference sequence). The CDR3 spells CASSIGSRSNTEAFF. CDR3 nucleotide sequence: TGTGCCAGTAGTATCGGTAGCCGGTCAAACACTGAAGCTTTCTTT. The variable domain in full, completed from reference TRBV19 and TRBJ1-1, reads DGGITQSPKYLFRKEGQNVTLSCEQNLNHDAMYWYRQDPGQGLRLIYYSQIVNDFQKGDIAEGYSVSREKKESFPLTVTSAQKNPTAFYLCASSIGSRSNTEAFFGQGTRLTVV.

The chain recombines TRBV10-3 with TRBJ2-5, with 8 bases lining up with TRBD2. The germline gives CDR1 ENHRY, CDR2 SYGVKD. J lost 4 bases, V lost 6 bases, and 4 bases had no gene match. This CDR3 contains 13 residues. The CDR3 DNA reads TGTGCCATCAGCGGGCTAGCGGGAGAGACCCAGTACTTC. This translates into CAISGLAGETQYF.

In this sample, this clone turned up once. The rearrangement links TRBV4-3 to TRBJ1-1, with unresolved D. Germline assignment: CDR1 LGHNA and CDR2 YSLEER. V shed 1 base and J shed 5 bases, with 14 bases lying between them. This CDR3 comprises 15 residues. The chain's CDR3 is CASSQGWGGWTEAFF. The CDR3 DNA is TGCGCCAGCAGCCAAGGTTGGGGAGGGTGGACTGAAGCTTTCTTT.

In DNA, the CDR3 is TGCGCCAGCAGCCAAGATATAAGGGACAAAAATGGCTACACCTTC. As protein: CASSQDIRDKNGYTF. This chain connects TRBV4-3 to TRBJ1-2; TRBD1 is a possible D gene (6 bases). With 0 bases removed from V and 6 bases from J, the gap between germline ends came to 14 bases. The CDR3 covers 15 residues. Germline CDR1 LGHNA, CDR2 YSLEER.

This clone showed up many times. J is TRBJ2-2 and V is TRBV7-3, with 13 positions matching TRBD2. Unmatched junction bases numbered 7, after V lost 6 bases and J lost 6 bases. Germline CDR1 and CDR2: SGHTA and FQGTGA. CDR3 length equals 16 residues. The CDR3 protein is CASSFGLAGDPGELFF. DNA of the CDR3: TGTGCCAGCAGTTTTGGACTAGCGGGAGACCCCGGGGAGCTGTTTTTT.

The V gene is TRBV3-1 (or the pseudogene TRBV3-2), the J gene TRBJ2-3, with 8 bases identical to TRBD2. CDR3 length: 15 residues. V gave up 2 bases and J gave up 3 bases; unmatched junction bases: 4. In germline, CDR1 is LGHDT, CDR2 YNNKEL (reference sequence). CDR3 sequence reads: CASSQLAGITDTQYF. CDR3 DNA sequence: TGTGCCAGCAGCCAACTAGCGGGCATTACAGATACGCAGTATTTT.

The chain links TRBV15 to TRBJ1-5; D is possibly TRBD1 (6 bases). Trimming pared 8 bases from V and 3 bases from J, leaving 17 bases between. This CDR3 spans 15 amino acids. Germline loops: CDR1 LNHNV, CDR2 YYDKDF (reference sequence). The CDR3 sequence: CATGKRTGSNQPQHF. Written as DNA, the CDR3 is TGTGCCACCGGGAAACGCACAGGGTCCAATCAGCCCCAGCATTTT. Looking up the rest from reference TRBV15 and TRBJ1-5 gives the full variable domain: DAMVIQNPRYQVTQFGKPVTLSCSQTLNHNVMYWYQQKSSQAPKLLFHYYDKDFNNEADTPDNFQSRRPNTSFCFLDIRSPGLGDTAMYLCATGKRTGSNQPQHFGDGTRLSIL.

V and J are TRBV18 and TRBJ2-1, with unresolved D. This CDR3 comprises 15 residues. Between the trimmed V and J ends, which lost 2 bases and 0 bases, there was a span of 8 bases. Germline V gives CDR1 KGHSH, CDR2 LQKENI. The CDR3 sequence is CASSPVELSYNEQFF. The CDR3 coding sequence is TGTGCCAGCTCACCAGTTGAGCTCTCCTACAATGAGCAGTTCTTC.

This chain joins TRBV7-9 and TRBJ1-2; D gene uncertain. The germline V gene has CDR1 SEHNR and CDR2 FQNEAQ (reference sequence). CDR3 length: 15 amino acids. Deletions cut 5 bases from V and 11 bases from J, with 24 bases between. CDR3 sequence reads: CASSPRQAISFWYTF. CDR3 bases: TGTGCCAGCAGCCCCCGGCAGGCCATATCTTTTTGGTACACCTTC. Full variable domain (remainder filled in from reference TRBV7-9 and TRBJ1-2): DTGVSQNPRHKITKRGQNVTFRCDPISEHNRLYWYRQTLGQGPEFLTYFQNEAQLEKSRLLSDRFSAERPKGSFSTLEIQRTEQGDSAMYLCASSPRQAISFWYTFGSGTRLTVV.

The chain couples TRBV6-5 to TRBJ1-5, with 7 bases aligning to TRBD1. Unmatched junction bases numbered 6, after V lost 6 bases and J lost 7 bases. Germline loops: CDR1 MNHEY, CDR2 SVGAGI. The CDR3 extends over 13 amino acids. Written as DNA, the CDR3 is TGTGCCAGCAGACCTAGACAGGGCCAGCCCCAGCATTTT. Its translation: CASRPRQGQPQHF.

The chain employs TRBV4-2 and TRBJ1-2; D call uncertain. CDR3 length equals 16 residues. Germline lookup yields CDR1 LGHNA and CDR2 YNFKEQ. V lost 1 base and J 8 bases, leaving 20 bases between the germline ends. The chain's CDR3 is CASSQVPSPSGQGYTF. The CDR3 region has the DNA TGTGCCAGCAGCCAAGTTCCCAGCCCCAGCGGCCAGGGCTACACCTTC.

This clone was detected once. The chain joins TRBV10-3 to TRBJ2-7, with 9 bases lining up with TRBD1. V dropped 2 bases and J dropped 5; count of bases not matched to a gene: 7. This CDR3 contains 15 residues. Germline V gene lookup returns CDR1 ENHRY and CDR2 SYGVKD. The CDR3 region is CAISELIDRGDEQYF. CDR3 coding DNA: TGTGCCATCAGTGAGCTAATTGACAGGGGGGACGAGCAGTACTTC.

The chain combines TRBV4-3 with TRBJ1-2; no reliable D call. Germline V gene lookup returns CDR1 LGHNA and CDR2 YSLEER. The V end was cut by 0 bases, the J end by 4 bases, with 12 bases between. The CDR3 extends over 15 amino acids. CDR3 loop: CASSQERVESYGYTF. CDR3 bases: TGCGCCAGCAGCCAAGAGCGGGTCGAGTCCTATGGCTACACCTTC.